This entry is about one T cell receptor beta chain. Alongside a J-beta primer mix, a sample-barcoded 5' primer served in a second PCR lasting roughly 7 to 11 cycles. The yield of each sample was at least 2.5 million CDR3-containing paired-end reads. One entry per CDR3 protein results from TCRdb running MiXCR on the 5' RACE reads. The table has some 1.8 million distinct CDR3 sequences, roughly two fifths seen once. The sample originates from a study of blood T cells in healthy people across ages. CDR1 and CDR2 (germline): ENHRY, SYGVKD. V was pared by 10 bases and J by 3 bases, with 8 bases of the junction left unmatched. CDR3 length: 15 residues.

This TCR was recovered from a human donor in good health. The source material was blood. J is TRBJ2-5 and V is TRBV10-3, with TRBD2 matching over 13 bases. The CDR3 DNA is TGTGCCAGTCACCCCGGGACTAGCGGGAAAGAGACCCAGTACTTC. Its translation: CASHPGTSGKETQYF.